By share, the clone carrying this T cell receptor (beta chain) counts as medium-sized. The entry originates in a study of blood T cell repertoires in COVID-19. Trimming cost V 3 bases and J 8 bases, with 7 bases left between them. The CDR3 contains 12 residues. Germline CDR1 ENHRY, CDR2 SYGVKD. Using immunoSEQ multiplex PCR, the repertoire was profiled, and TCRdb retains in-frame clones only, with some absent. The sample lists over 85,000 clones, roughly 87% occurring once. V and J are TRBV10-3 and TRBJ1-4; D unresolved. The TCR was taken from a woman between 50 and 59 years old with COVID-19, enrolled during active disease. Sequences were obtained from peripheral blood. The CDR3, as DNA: TGTGCCATCAGTGATGAGGAGGAAAAACTGTTTTTT. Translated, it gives CAISDEEEKLFF.